The sequence of this T cell receptor (beta chain) was determined in a study of OX40 agonist ivuxolimab in advanced cancers. Assay used: immunoSEQ multiplex PCR; TCRdb lists only in-frame clones, some missing. Of about 54,000 clones in the sample, around nine tenths are singletons; the top ten hold just over 1.4%. V was clipped by 0 bases and J by 8 bases; unmatched bases: 9. Germline CDR1 reads SGHRS; CDR2 reads YFSETQ. The CDR3 has 16 amino acids. Study-wide points: Averaged across samples, CD8+ T cells carried more expanded clones than CD4+ did. Specificity for antigen went undetermined in the expanded peripheral T cells. CD4+ and CD8+ blood T cells expanded clonally by week 6 at 0.1 to 3.0 mg/kg.

This clone was detected a few times. No antigen is known for it. Sequencing was performed on CD4+ or CD8+ T cells sorted from blood, taken in a trial of the OX40 agonist ivuxolimab. This clonotype originated in an adult with an advanced solid tumor such as melanoma, head and neck, liver or kidney cancer. V usage is TRBV5-1 and J usage is TRBJ2-4, with 9 bases lining up with TRBD2. The CDR3: CASSLAWRGGRDIQYF. CDR3 sequence (DNA): TGCGCCAGCAGCTTGGCCTGGCGGGGGGGCAGGGACATTCAGTACTTC.